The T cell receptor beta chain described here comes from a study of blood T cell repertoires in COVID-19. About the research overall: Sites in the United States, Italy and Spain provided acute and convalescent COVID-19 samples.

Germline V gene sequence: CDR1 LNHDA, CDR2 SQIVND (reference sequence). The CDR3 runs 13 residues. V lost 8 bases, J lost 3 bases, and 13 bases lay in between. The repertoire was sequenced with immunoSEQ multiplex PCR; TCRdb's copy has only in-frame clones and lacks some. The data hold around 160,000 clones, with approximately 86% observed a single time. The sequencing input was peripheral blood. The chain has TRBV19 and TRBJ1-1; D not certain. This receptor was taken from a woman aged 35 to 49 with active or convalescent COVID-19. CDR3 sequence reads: CASRDRQHTEAFF. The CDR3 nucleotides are TGTGCCAGTCGGGATAGACAACACACTGAAGCTTTCTTT.